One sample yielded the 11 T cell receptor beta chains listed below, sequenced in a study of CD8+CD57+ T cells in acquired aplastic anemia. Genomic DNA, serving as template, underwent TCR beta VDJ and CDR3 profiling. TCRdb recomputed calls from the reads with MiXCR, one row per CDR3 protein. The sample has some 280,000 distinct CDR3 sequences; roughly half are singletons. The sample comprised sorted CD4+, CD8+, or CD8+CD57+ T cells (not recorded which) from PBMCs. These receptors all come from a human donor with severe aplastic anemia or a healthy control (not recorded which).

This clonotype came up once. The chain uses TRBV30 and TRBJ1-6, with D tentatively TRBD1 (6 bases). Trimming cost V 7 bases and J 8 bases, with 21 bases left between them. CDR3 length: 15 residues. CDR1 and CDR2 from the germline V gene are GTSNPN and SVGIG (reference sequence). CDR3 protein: CASDSQGFLYSPLHF. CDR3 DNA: TGTGCCTCCGATTCACAGGGTTTTTTGTATTCACCCCTCCACTTT.

CDR3 sequence: CAWSVVGPTNYGYTF. CDR3 nucleotide sequence: TGTGCCTGGAGTGTAGTGGGACCGACTAACTATGGCTACACCTTC. The genes are TRBV30 and TRBJ1-2, with D perhaps matching TRBD1 (5 bases). V lost 0 bases to trimming and J lost 0 bases, with 11 bases between them. CDR1 and CDR2 from the germline V gene are GTSNPN and SVGIG (reference sequence). The CDR3 length is 15 residues.

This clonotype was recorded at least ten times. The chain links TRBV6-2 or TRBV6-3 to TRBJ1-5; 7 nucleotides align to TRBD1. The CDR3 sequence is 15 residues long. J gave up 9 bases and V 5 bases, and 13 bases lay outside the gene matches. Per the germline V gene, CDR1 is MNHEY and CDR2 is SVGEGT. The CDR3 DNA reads TGTGCCAGCAGTGTCCGGGACAGCGACGTAAGGCCCCAGCATTTT. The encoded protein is CASSVRDSDVRPQHF.

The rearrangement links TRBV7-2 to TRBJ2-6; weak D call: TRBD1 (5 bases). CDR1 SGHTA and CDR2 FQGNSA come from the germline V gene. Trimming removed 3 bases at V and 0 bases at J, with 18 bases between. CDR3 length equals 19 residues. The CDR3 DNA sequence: TGTGCCAGCAGCTTGGGGTGGGGCAGGGATATCTCTGGGGCCAACGTCCTGACTTTC. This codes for CASSLGWGRDISGANVLTF.

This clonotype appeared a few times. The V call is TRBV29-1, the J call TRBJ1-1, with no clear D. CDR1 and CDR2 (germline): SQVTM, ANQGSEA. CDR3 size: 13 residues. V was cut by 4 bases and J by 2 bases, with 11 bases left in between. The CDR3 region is CSVGSRTNTEAFF. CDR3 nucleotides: TGCAGCGTTGGGAGCAGGACTAACACTGAAGCTTTCTTT.

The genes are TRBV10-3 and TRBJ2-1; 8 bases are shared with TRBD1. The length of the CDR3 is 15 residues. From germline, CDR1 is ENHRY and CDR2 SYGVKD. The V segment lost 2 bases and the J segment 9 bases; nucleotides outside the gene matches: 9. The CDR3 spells CAISEDRQGKGEQFF. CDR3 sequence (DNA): TGTGCCATCAGTGAGGATCGACAGGGGAAGGGTGAGCAGTTCTTC.

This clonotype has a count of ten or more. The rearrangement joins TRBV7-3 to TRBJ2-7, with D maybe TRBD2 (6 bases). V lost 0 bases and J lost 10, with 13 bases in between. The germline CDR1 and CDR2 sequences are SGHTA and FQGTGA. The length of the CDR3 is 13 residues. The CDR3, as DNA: TGTGCCAGCAGCTTAACCGTCGGGGGAAGTCAGTACTTC. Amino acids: CASSLTVGGSQYF.

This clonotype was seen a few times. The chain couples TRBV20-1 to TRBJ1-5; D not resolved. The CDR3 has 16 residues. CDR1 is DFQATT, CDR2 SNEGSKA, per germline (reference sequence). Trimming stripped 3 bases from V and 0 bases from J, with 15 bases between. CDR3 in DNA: TGCAGTGCTAGCCCAGGAGACCAAACTAGCAATCAGCCCCAGCATTTT. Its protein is CSASPGDQTSNQPQHF.

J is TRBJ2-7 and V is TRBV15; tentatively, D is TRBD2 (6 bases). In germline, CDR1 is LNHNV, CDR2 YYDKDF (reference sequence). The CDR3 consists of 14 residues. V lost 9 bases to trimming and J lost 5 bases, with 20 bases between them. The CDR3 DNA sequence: TGTGCCACTCGCCTCTCGGGGGAATTGCACGAGCAGTACTTC. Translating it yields CATRLSGELHEQYF. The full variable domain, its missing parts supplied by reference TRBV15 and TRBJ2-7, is DAMVIQNPRYQVTQFGKPVTLSCSQTLNHNVMYWYQQKSSQAPKLLFHYYDKDFNNEADTPDNFQSRRPNTSFCFLDIRSPGLGDTAMYLCATRLSGELHEQYFGPGTRLTVT.

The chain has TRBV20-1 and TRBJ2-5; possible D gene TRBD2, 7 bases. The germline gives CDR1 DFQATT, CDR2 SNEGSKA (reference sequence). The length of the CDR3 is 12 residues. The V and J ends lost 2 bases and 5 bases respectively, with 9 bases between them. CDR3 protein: CSARPGGETQYF. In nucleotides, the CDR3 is TGCAGTGCTAGACCGGGGGGCGAGACCCAGTACTTC.

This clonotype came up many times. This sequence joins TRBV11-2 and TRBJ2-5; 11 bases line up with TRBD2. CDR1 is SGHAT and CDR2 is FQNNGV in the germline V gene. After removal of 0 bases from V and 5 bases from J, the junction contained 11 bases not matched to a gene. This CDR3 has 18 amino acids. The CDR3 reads CASSLDRPRLAGSETQYF. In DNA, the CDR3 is TGTGCCAGCAGCTTAGATCGGCCTCGACTAGCGGGGAGCGAGACCCAGTACTTC.